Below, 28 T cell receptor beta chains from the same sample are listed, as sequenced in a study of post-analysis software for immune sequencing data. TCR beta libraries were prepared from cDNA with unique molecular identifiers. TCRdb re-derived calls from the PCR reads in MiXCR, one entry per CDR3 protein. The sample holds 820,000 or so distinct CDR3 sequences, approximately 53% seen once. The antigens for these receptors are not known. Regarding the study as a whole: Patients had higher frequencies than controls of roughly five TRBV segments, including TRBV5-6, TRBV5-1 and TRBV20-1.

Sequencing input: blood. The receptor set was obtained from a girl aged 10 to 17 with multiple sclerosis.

The CDR3 DNA reads as TGTGCCAGCAGCCGCCGGGACAGTTCCTACGAGCAGTTCTTC. Its translation: CASSRRDSSYEQFF. The chain employs TRBV6-5 and TRBJ2-1, with 7 bases lining up with TRBD1. V lost 6 bases and J lost 10; bases outside the gene matches: 12. The CDR3 runs to 14 residues. CDR1 MNHEY and CDR2 SVGAGI come from the germline V gene.

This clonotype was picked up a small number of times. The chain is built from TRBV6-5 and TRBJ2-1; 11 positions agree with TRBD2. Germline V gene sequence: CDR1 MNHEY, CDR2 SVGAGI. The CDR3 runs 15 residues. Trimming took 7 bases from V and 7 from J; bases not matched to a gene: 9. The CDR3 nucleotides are TGTGCCAGCATTAAACTAGCGGGAGCCACAAATGAGCAGTTCTTC. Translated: CASIKLAGATNEQFF.

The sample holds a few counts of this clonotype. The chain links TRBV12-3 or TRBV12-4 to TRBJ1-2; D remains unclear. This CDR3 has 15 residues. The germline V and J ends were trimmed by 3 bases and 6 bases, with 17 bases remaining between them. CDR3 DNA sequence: TGTGCCAGCAGTTTGCTTCCCAGATTGGGCGATGGCTACACCTTC. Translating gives CASSLLPRLGDGYTF.

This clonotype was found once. The CDR3 DNA reads as TGCGCCAGCAGCCCGGACTTTCGACAGGGCTTCACAGATACGCAGTATTTT. Its protein product is CASSPDFRQGFTDTQYF. The chain is built from TRBV4-1 and TRBJ2-3; 7 nucleotides align to TRBD1. After removal of 4 bases from V and 2 bases from J, the junction contained 12 bases not matched to a gene. This CDR3 has 17 amino acids. CDR1 is MGHRA, CDR2 YSYEKL, per germline.

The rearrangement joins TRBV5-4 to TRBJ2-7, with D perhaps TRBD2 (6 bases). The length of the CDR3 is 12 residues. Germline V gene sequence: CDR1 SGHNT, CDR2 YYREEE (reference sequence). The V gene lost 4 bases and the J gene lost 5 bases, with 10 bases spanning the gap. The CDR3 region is CASSKDYHEQYF. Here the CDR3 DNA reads TGTGCCAGCAGCAAGGACTACCACGAGCAGTACTTC.

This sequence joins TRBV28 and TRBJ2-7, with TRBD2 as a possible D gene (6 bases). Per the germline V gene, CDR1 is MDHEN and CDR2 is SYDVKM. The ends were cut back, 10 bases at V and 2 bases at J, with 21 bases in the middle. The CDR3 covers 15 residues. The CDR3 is CAIDPGRSGAYEQYF. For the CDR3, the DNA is TGTGCCATTGATCCAGGCCGATCGGGGGCCTACGAGCAGTACTTC.

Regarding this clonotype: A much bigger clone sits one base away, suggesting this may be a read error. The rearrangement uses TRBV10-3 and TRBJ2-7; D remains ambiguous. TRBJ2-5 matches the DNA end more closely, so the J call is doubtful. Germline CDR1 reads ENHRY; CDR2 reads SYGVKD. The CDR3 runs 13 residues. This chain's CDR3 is CAISEDRMGTQYF. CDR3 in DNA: TGTGCCATCAGTGAGGACCGCATGGGGACCCAGTACTTC.

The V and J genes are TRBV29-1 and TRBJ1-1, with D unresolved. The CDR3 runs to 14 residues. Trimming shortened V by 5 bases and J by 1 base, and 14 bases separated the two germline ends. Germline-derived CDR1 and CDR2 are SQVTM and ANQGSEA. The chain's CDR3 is CSVKKESANTEAFF. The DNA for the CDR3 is TGCAGCGTTAAAAAGGAGTCGGCGAACACTGAAGCTTTCTTT.

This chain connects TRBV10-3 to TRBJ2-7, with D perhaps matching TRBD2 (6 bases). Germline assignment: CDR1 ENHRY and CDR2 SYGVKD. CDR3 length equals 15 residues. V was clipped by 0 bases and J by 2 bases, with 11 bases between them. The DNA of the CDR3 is TGTGCCATCAGTGAGTCTTTGCGGGACCCCTACGAGCAGTACTTC. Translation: CAISESLRDPYEQYF.

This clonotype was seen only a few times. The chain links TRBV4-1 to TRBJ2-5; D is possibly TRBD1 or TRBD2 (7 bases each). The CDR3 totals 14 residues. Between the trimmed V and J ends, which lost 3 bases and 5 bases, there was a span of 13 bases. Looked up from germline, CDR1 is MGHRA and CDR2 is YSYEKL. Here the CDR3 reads CASSHPGGAETQYF. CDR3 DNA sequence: TGCGCCAGCAGCCACCCAGGGGGGGCCGAGACCCAGTACTTC.

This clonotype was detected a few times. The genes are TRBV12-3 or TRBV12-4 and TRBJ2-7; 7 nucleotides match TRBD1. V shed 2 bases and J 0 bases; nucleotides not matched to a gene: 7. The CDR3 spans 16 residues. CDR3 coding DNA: TGTGCCAGCAGTTTACGCGGACAGGCGAGCTCCTACGAGCAGTACTTC. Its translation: CASSLRGQASSYEQYF.

The CDR3 reads CASSLMGTGANEQFF. CDR3 bases: TGCGCCAGCAGCTTGATGGGGACAGGGGCCAATGAGCAGTTCTTC. This chain connects TRBV5-1 to TRBJ2-1; 10 nucleotides match TRBD1. The CDR3 sequence is 15 residues long. CDR1 and CDR2 from the germline V gene are SGHRS and YFSETQ. V dropped 1 base and J dropped 6; count of bases not matched to a gene: 4.

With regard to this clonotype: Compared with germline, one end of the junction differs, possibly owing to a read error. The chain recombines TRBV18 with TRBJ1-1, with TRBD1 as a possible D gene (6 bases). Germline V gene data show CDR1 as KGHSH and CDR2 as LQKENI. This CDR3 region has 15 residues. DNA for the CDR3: TGTGTCAGCTCACCGTACGGCAGGGGTGACACTGAAGCTTTCTTT. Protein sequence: CVSSPYGRGDTEAFF.

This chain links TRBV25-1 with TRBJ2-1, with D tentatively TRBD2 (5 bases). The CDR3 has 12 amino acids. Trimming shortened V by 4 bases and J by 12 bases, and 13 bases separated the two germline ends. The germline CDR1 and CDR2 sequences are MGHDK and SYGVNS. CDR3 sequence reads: CASSALRAGQFF. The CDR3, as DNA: TGTGCCAGCAGTGCCCTAAGGGCGGGGCAGTTCTTC.

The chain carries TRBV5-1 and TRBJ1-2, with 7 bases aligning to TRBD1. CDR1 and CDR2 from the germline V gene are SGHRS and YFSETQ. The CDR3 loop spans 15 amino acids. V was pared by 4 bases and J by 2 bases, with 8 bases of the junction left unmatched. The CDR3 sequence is CASSVDRDKNYGYTF. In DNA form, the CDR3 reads TGCGCCAGCAGCGTCGACAGGGACAAAAACTATGGCTACACCTTC.

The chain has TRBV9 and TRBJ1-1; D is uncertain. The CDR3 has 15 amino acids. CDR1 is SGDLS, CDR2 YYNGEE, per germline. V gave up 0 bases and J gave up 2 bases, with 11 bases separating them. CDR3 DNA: TGTGCCAGCAGCGTAGACGTTGGAGTCAACACTGAAGCTTTCTTT. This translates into CASSVDVGVNTEAFF.

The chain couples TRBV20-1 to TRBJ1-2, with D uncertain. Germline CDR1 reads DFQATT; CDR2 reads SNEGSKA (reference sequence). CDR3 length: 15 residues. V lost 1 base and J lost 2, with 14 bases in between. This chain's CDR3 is CSARVPLLGNYGYTF. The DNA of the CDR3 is TGCAGTGCTAGAGTCCCCCTTTTGGGAAACTATGGCTACACCTTC.

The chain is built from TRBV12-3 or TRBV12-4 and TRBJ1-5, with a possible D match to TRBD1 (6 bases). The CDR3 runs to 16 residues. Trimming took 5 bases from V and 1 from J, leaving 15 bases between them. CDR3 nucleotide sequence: TGTGCCAGCAGTCCCCTACAGGGAAGAAGCAATCAGCCCCAGCATTTT. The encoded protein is CASSPLQGRSNQPQHF.

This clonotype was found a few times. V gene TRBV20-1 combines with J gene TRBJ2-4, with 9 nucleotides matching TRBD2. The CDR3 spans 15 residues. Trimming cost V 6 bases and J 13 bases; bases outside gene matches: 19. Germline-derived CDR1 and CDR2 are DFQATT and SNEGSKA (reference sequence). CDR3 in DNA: TGCAGTGCATTTAGCGGGAGTCTCAACATCTACGGGCAGTACTTC. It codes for CSAFSGSLNIYGQYF.

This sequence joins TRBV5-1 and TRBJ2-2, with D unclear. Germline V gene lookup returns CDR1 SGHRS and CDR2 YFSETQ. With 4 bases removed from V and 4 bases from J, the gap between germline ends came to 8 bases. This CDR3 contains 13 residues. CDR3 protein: CASSPLTTGELFF. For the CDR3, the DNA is TGCGCCAGCAGCCCCTTGACCACCGGGGAGCTGTTTTTT.

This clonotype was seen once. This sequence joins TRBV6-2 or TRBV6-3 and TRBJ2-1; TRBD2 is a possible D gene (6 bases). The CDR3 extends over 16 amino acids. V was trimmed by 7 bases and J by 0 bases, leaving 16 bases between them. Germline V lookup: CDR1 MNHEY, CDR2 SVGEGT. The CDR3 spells CASIKMGGSSYNEQFF. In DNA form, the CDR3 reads TGTGCCAGCATCAAGATGGGGGGTTCCTCCTACAATGAGCAGTTCTTC.

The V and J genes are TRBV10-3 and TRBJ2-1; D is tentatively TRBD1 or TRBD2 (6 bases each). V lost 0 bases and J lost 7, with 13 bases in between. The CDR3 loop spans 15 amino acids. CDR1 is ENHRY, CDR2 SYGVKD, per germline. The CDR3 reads CAISESRGPGNEQFF. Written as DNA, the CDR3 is TGTGCCATCAGTGAGTCTCGGGGGCCGGGAAATGAGCAGTTCTTC.

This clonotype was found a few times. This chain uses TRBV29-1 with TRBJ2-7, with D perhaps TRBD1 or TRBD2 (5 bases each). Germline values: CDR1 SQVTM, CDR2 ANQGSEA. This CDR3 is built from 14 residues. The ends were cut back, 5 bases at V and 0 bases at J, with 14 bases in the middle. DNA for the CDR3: TGCAGCGTTCTAGCTCAGGGAGTCTCCTACGAGCAGTACTTC. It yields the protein CSVLAQGVSYEQYF.

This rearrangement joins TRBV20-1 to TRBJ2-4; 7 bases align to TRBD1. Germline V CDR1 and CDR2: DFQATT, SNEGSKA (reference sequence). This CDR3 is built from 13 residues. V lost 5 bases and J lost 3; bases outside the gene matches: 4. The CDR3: CSAFYRGKNIQYF. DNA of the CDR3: TGCAGTGCTTTCTACAGGGGCAAAAACATTCAGTACTTC.

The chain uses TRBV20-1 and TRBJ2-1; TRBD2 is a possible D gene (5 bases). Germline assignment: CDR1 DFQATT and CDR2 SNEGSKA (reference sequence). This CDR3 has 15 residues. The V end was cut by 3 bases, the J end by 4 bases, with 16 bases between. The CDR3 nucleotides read TGCAGTGCTAGGGCTAGCCGACGACTTTACAATGAGCAGTTCTTC. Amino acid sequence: CSARASRRLYNEQFF.

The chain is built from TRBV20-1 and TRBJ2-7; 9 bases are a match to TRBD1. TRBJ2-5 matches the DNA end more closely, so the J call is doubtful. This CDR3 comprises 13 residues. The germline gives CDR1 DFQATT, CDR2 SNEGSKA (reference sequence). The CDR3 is CSANNRGLETQYF. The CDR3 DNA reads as TGCAGTGCTAACAACAGGGGGCTCGAGACCCAGTACTTC.

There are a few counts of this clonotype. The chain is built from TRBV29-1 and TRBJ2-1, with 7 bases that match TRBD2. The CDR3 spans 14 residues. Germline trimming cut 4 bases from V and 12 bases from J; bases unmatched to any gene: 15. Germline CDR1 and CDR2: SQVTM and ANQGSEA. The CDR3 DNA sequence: TGCAGCGTTGGGGAGGGGCCTTACAATGAGGGGCAGTTCTTC. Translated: CSVGEGPYNEGQFF.

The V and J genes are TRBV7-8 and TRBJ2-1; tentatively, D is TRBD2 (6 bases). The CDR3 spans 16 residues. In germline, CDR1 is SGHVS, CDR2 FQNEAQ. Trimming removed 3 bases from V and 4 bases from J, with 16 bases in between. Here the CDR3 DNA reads TGTGCCAGCAGCTTGGGGATGAAGACTAGTTACAATGAGCAGTTCTTC. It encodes CASSLGMKTSYNEQFF.